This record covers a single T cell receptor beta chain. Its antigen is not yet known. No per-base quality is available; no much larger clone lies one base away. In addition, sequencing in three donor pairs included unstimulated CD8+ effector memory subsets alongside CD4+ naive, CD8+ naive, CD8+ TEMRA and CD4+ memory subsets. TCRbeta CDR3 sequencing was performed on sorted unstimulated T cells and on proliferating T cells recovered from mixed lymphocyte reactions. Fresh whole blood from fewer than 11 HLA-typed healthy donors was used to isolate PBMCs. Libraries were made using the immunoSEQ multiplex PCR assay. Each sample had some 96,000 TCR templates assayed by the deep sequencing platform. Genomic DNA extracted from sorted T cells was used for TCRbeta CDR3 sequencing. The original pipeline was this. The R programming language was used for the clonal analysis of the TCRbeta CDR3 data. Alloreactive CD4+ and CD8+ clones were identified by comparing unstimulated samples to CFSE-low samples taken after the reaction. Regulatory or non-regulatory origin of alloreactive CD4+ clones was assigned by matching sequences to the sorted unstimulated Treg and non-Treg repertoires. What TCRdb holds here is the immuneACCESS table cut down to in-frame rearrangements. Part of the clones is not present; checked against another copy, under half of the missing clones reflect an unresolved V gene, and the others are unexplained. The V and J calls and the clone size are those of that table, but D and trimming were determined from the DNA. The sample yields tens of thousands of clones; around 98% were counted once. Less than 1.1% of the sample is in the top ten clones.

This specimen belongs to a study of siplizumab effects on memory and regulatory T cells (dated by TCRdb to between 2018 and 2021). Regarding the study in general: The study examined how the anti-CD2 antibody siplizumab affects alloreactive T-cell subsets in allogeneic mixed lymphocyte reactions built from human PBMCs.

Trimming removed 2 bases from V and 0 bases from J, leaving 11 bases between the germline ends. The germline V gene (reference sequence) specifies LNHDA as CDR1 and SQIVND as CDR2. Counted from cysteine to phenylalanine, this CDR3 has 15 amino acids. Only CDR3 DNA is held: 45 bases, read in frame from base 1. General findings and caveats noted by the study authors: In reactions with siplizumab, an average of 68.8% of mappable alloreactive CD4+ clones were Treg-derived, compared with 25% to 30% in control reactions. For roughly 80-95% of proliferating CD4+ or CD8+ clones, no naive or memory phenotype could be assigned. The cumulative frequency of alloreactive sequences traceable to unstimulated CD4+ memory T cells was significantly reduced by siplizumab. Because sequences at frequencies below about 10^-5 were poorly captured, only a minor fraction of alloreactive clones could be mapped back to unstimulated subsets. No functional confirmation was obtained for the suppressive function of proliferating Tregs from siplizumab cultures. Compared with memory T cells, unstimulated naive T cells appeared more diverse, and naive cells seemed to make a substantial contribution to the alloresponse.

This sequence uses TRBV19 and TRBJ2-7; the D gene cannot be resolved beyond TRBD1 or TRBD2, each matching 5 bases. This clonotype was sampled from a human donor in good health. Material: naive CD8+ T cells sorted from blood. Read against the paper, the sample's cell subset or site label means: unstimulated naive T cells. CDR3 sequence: CASSIWGSSSYEQYF. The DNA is TGTGCCAGTAGTATATGGGGGAGTAGCTCCTACGAGCAGTACTTC.